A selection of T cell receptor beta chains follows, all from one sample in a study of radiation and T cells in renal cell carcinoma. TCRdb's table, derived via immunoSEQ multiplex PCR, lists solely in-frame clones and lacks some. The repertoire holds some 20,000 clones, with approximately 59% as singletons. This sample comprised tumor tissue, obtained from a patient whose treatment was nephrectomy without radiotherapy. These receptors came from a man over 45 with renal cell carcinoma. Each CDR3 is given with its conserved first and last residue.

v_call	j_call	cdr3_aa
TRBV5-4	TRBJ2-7	CASSSEYEQYF
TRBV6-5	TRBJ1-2	CASTQDLNYGYTF
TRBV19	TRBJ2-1	CASSFQGTSGGSSEQFF
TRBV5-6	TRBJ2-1	CASSLTSGYNEQFF
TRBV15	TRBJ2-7	CATSRDRVRGNEQYF
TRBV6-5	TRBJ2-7	CASSYSGLESYEQYF
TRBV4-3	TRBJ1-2	CASSQDHGAGVRQGYTF
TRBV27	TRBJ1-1	CASSLGINTEAFF
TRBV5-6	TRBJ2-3	CASSSARLAGTDTQYF
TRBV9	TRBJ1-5	CASSVGTDNQPQHF
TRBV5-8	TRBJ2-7	CASSTGQGRITYEQYF
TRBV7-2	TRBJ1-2	CASSPDRFYGYTF
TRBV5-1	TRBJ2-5	CASSLADSLWIETQYF
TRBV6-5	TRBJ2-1	CASKLAGAGNEQFF
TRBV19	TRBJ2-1	CASSMPIARRVNEQFF
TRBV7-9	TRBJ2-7	CASSSAGRPPEQYF
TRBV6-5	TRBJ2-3	CASRSSTDTQYF